This T cell receptor (beta chain) was sequenced in a study of blood T cell repertoires in COVID-19. Study as a whole: COVID-19 samples collected from the United States, Italy and Spain covered acute and convalescent phases. Sample material is recorded as cDNA or gDNA derived from T cells, B-cell-depleted T cells, or PBMCs.

Per the study methods: Estimation of nucleated cell counts relied on the amplification of reference gene primers. TCRdb keeps only in-frame clones here, not all; method: immunoSEQ multiplex PCR. That table gives V, J and clone size, and the DNA gave D and trimming. The table records over 120,000 clones, roughly four fifths of them present only once. The length of the CDR3 is 14 residues. Germline CDR1 is LNHDA and CDR2 is SQIVND (reference sequence). V dropped 8 bases and J dropped 4; count of bases not matched to a gene: 4. This sequence was found in a woman aged 80 or over with acute or convalescent COVID-19. The sample was peripheral blood. The chain recombines TRBV19 with TRBJ2-3, with TRBD1 identical over 12 bases. CDR3 in DNA: TGTGCCAGTCTGGGACAGGGGGCCTCAGATACGCAGTATTTT. Protein product: CASLGQGASDTQYF.